This T cell receptor (beta chain) was profiled in a study of shared clonotypes between healthy human individuals (dated by TCRdb to about 2020). General notes on the study: A few men and a couple of women, aged 18 to 49 years, made up the cohort. Blood TCR repertoires of about five healthy adults were deeply sequenced to estimate repertoire size and the extent of clonotype sharing between individuals. Per donor, three plates each were used for CD4 naive and CD4 memory, two for CD8 naive, and one for CD8 memory. Between about 0.94 and 8.9 billion PBMCs per donor were obtained by leukapheresis. To increase sequencing depth and limit assay-specific biases, different laboratories used diverse techniques to prepare libraries and sequence TCR repertoires.

Using the deep immunoSEQ assay, multiplex PCR amplified TCR CDR3 regions from genomic DNA. Extracted genomic DNA from each cell subset was spread evenly across all wells of several immunoSEQ 96-well plates, with each plate serving as a replicate. For sorted subsets, 200 to 250 ng of genomic DNA, equivalent to around 30,000 T cell genomes, went into each replicate PCR. Purified libraries were quantified with a Qubit 3.0 fluorometer, sized on a Bioanalyzer 2100, and re-quantified with the KAPA Library Quantification kit. Every immunoSEQ 96-well plate was sequenced on a dedicated single-read 150-cycle Illumina NextSeq 550 flow cell. From the authors' description of their analysis: Because the immunoSEQ output included only junctional sequences and no quality scores, the filtering could not be the same as the filtering used for full-length reads. Sequences were annotated with PyIR, a Python wrapper for IgBLAST v1.9, and V/J genes and CDR3 were assigned using IMGT germline references. Reads were removed for weak V/J assignments (E-value above 1e-6), missing CDR3, stop codons, out-of-frame junctions, or ambiguous translated residues. V3J clonotypes were defined as sequences sharing an identical inferred V gene, J gene, and CDR3 amino acid sequence. Percentage overlap between repertoires was calculated by dividing the number of shared unique clonotypes by the size of the smaller repertoire. RTK rarefaction, the Chao1 estimator, and Recon v2.1 estimates of unobserved clonotypes were used to assess repertoire richness. Generation probabilities were computed with OLGA for all TCRbeta clonotypes obtained by the gDNA method from a handful of donors. Imported from immuneACCESS, the table was reduced by TCRdb to in-frame sequences with V and J called. These copies leave out some clones; in studies compared against another copy, an unresolved V gene accounts for under half, and the cause of the remainder is not known. The V and J calls and the clone size are those of that table, but D and trimming were determined from the DNA. This sample is represented by a few million clones; 90% to 95% of them were singletons. In total, the top ten clones hold around 0.15% of the sample.

A single count supports this clone. The target of this receptor is not known. Base qualities are not provided; no much larger clone lies one nucleotide away. Broad study findings and their caveats: Estimated clonotype richness was generally larger for naive than for memory subsets. Because the study included a small number of donors, the genetic and exposure-history diversity represented was limited. Even with the large sequencing depth, rarefaction of the sorted-subset datasets indicated that sequencing was incomplete. Pairwise subsampling indicated that sequencing depth was expected to affect the degree of clonotype sharing among donors. Only blood was sampled, and tissue TCR repertoires likely differ from those in blood. Clonotypes shared by all four sorted-subset donors showed higher generation probabilities than non-shared clonotypes. Across a handful of donors, approximately 5% of naive CD4, roughly 3.4% of naive CD8, 2.3% of memory CD4, and around 0.4% of memory CD8 clonotypes were shared.

The donors were healthy, HIV-negative adults who had no recently reported acute infections or vaccinations. Every donor was a Caucasian adult residing in Nashville, Tennessee, USA. CD4+ T cells were enriched by magnetic negative selection; naive cells were then positively selected on CD45RA, and the negative fraction formed the memory subset. Blood was obtained by leukapheresis, after which PBMCs were separated by Ficoll-Histopaque density gradient centrifugation and cryopreserved in liquid nitrogen vapor phase. Purity and quantity of every magnetically sorted T cell population were checked by analytical flow cytometry. Genomic DNA was isolated from each sorted fraction and quantified by UV absorbance on a Nanodrop 2000c. The junction carries 25 bases between V and J, which are trimmed by 4 bases and 3 bases respectively. The germline V gene specifies MGHRA as CDR1 and YSYEKL as CDR2. The CDR3 has 18 amino acids, counting the end cysteine and phenylalanine. Just the 54-base CDR3 DNA is kept, in frame starting at base 1.

The clonotype originates from a man aged 18-30 years in good health. The chain joins TRBV4-1 to TRBJ2-7; the D gene is perhaps TRBD1, on 5 matching bases. The sample consisted of naive CD4+ T cells sorted from blood. What the cell subset or site label conveys for this sample: CD45RA+ positively selected. The CDR3 has the sequence CASSPITKGPSGHYEQYF. The DNA sequence is TGCGCCAGCAGCCCCATAACTAAGGGGCCCTCAGGCCACTACGAGCAGTACTTC.